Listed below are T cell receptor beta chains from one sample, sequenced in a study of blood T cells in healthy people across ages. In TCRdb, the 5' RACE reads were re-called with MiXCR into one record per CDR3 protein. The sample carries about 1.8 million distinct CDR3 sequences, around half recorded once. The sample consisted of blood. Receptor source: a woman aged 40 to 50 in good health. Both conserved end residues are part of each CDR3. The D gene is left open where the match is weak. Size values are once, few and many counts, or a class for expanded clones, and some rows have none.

CDR3nt: TGTGCCACCAGCAAGACAGCTGGGAATTCACCCCTCCACTTT; CDR3aa: CATSKTAGNSPLHF; abundance: .; j_gene: TRBJ1-6; d_gene: .; v_gene: TRBV15
CDR3nt: TGCAGTGCTAGCGCAGGGGGCAGGTACAATGAGCAGTTCTTC; CDR3aa: CSASAGGRYNEQFF; abundance: .; j_gene: TRBJ2-1; d_gene: TRBD1; v_gene: TRBV20-1
CDR3nt: TGCAGTGCTGACAGGCGCAATCAGCCCCAGCATTTT; CDR3aa: CSADRRNQPQHF; abundance: once; j_gene: TRBJ1-5; d_gene: .; v_gene: TRBV20-1
CDR3nt: TGTGCCAGCAGTGTTACTCGCGGGGGGTACAATGAGCAGTTCTTC; CDR3aa: CASSVTRGGYNEQFF; abundance: .; j_gene: TRBJ2-1; d_gene: TRBD2; v_gene: TRBV2
CDR3nt: TGTGCCAGCAGTACATCACCAAGGACTAGCAACGGGTACGAGCAGTACTTC; CDR3aa: CASSTSPRTSNGYEQYF; abundance: .; j_gene: TRBJ2-7; d_gene: TRBD2; v_gene: TRBV28
CDR3nt: TGTGCCACCGCAACCTCTGGCAGCTATGGCTACACCTTC; CDR3aa: CATATSGSYGYTF; abundance: .; j_gene: TRBJ1-2; d_gene: .; v_gene: TRBV15
CDR3nt: TGCAGTGCGGCTCACAGGGGAGGCAAAGAGACCCAGTACTTC; CDR3aa: CSAAHRGGKETQYF; abundance: .; j_gene: TRBJ2-5; d_gene: .; v_gene: TRBV20-1
CDR3nt: TGTGCCAGCAGTTATTTCGGAAATAGCAATCAGCCCCAGCATTTT; CDR3aa: CASSYFGNSNQPQHF; abundance: few; j_gene: TRBJ1-5; d_gene: .; v_gene: TRBV6-2/TRBV6-3
CDR3nt: TGTGCCAGCAGCTTAGCCTCGAACATTCAGTACTTC; CDR3aa: CASSLASNIQYF; abundance: .; j_gene: TRBJ2-4; d_gene: .; v_gene: TRBV11-2
CDR3nt: TGTGCCAGCAGCCAAGGACCGGGGGAAGTCATGAATTACGAGCAGTACTTC; CDR3aa: CASSQGPGEVMNYEQYF; abundance: few; j_gene: TRBJ2-7; d_gene: .; v_gene: TRBV4-2
CDR3nt: TGCGCCAGCAGCCAAGAGAGGGTAGCGGGGGGCTCCTACAATGAGCAGTTCTTC; CDR3aa: CASSQERVAGGSYNEQFF; abundance: .; j_gene: TRBJ2-1; d_gene: TRBD2; v_gene: TRBV4-1
CDR3nt: TGCGCCAGCAGCCAAGATAAGGGGCTGGATTCCTATAATTCACCCCTCCACTTT; CDR3aa: CASSQDKGLDSYNSPLHF; abundance: .; j_gene: TRBJ1-6; d_gene: .; v_gene: TRBV4-3
CDR3nt: TGTGCCAGCAGCCAGGAAACGGGCGACACTGAAGCTTTCTTT; CDR3aa: CASSQETGDTEAFF; abundance: .; j_gene: TRBJ1-1; d_gene: .; v_gene: TRBV14
CDR3nt: TGTGCCAGCAGTACCAGTCGGCAGGGGCGAGAGACCCAGTACTTC; CDR3aa: CASSTSRQGRETQYF; abundance: .; j_gene: TRBJ2-5; d_gene: .; v_gene: TRBV6-2/TRBV6-3
CDR3nt: TGTGCCAGCAGCCGGACAGGGTTTGCAGATACGCAGTATTTT; CDR3aa: CASSRTGFADTQYF; abundance: .; j_gene: TRBJ2-3; d_gene: TRBD1; v_gene: TRBV7-2
CDR3nt: TGTGCCAGCAGACTAGCCCCCTCGACAGGAAAGAAGACGCAGTATTTT; CDR3aa: CASRLAPSTGKKTQYF; abundance: few; j_gene: TRBJ2-3; d_gene: .; v_gene: TRBV7-2
CDR3nt: TGTGCTAGCCACAGGGACAGGGGTAATGAGCAGTTCTTC; CDR3aa: CASHRDRGNEQFF; abundance: .; j_gene: TRBJ2-1; d_gene: TRBD1; v_gene: TRBV2
CDR3nt: TGTGCCAGCAGTTTACCGGGGGCTGGCTCACCCCTCCACTTT; CDR3aa: CASSLPGAGSPLHF; abundance: .; j_gene: TRBJ1-6; d_gene: .; v_gene: TRBV27
CDR3nt: TGTGCCAGCAGTCCCCCGACAGGGGTTGGCTACACCTTC; CDR3aa: CASSPPTGVGYTF; abundance: many; j_gene: TRBJ1-2; d_gene: TRBD1; v_gene: TRBV18
CDR3nt: TGTGCCAGCAGCTACGGACTAGCCCCAAAAGAGACCCAGTACTTC; CDR3aa: CASSYGLAPKETQYF; abundance: .; j_gene: TRBJ2-5; d_gene: TRBD2; v_gene: TRBV11-2
CDR3nt: TGCAGTGCTTCCCAAGAGTTCCTAGCCAAAAACATTCAGTACTTC; CDR3aa: CSASQEFLAKNIQYF; abundance: few; j_gene: TRBJ2-4; d_gene: .; v_gene: TRBV20-1
CDR3nt: TGCGCCAGCAGCCAATGGTACAGCGGAACTGAAGCTTTCTTT; CDR3aa: CASSQWYSGTEAFF; abundance: .; j_gene: TRBJ1-1; d_gene: .; v_gene: TRBV4-3
CDR3nt: TGTGCCAGCAGATCCCACTATGGCTACACCTTC; CDR3aa: CASRSHYGYTF; abundance: few; j_gene: TRBJ1-2; d_gene: .; v_gene: TRBV27
CDR3nt: TGTGCCAGCAAGGCCGGGACAGGGGCCTCCTACGAGCAGTACTTC; CDR3aa: CASKAGTGASYEQYF; abundance: few; j_gene: TRBJ2-7; d_gene: TRBD1; v_gene: TRBV6-6
CDR3nt: TGTGCCAGCAGCCTACCGCCCCGCGGGGGGGGCCAAGAGACCCAGTACTTC; CDR3aa: CASSLPPRGGGQETQYF; abundance: few; j_gene: TRBJ2-5; d_gene: TRBD2; v_gene: TRBV7-2
CDR3nt: TGTGCCAGCAGCAGGACAGGGAGCCCTGGGGCCAACGTCCTGACTTTC; CDR3aa: CASSRTGSPGANVLTF; abundance: many; j_gene: TRBJ2-6; d_gene: TRBD1; v_gene: TRBV6-6
CDR3nt: TGTGCCAGCAGCTTTAGGGGGTGGGGGTTCACGTCCAAGCAAGACATGAACACTGAAGCTTTCTTT; CDR3aa: CASSFRGWGFTSKQDMNTEAFF; abundance: .; j_gene: TRBJ1-1; d_gene: .; v_gene: TRBV5-4
CDR3nt: TGTGCCAGCAGCTTCCTATGGCAGGGCACAGATACGCAGTATTTT; CDR3aa: CASSFLWQGTDTQYF; abundance: .; j_gene: TRBJ2-3; d_gene: .; v_gene: TRBV7-6
CDR3nt: TGTGCCAGCAGCAAACAGGCTAGCGGGGGAACCTACAATGAGCAGTACTTC; CDR3aa: CASSKQASGGTYNEQYF; abundance: .; j_gene: TRBJ2-7; d_gene: TRBD2; v_gene: TRBV7-3
CDR3nt: TGTGCCACCAGTCCCGGGGGACAGGCCGTATCGGAGACCCAGTACTTC; CDR3aa: CATSPGGQAVSETQYF; abundance: .; j_gene: TRBJ2-5; d_gene: TRBD1; v_gene: TRBV24-1
CDR3nt: TGTGCCAGCAGCCCTAACAAACGGAGCAATGAGCAGTTCTTC; CDR3aa: CASSPNKRSNEQFF; abundance: once; j_gene: TRBJ2-1; d_gene: .; v_gene: TRBV7-2
CDR3nt: TGCAGTGCTAGCCTCCGGGACGGAAAGGACGAGCAGTACTTC; CDR3aa: CSASLRDGKDEQYF; abundance: .; j_gene: TRBJ2-7; d_gene: .; v_gene: TRBV20-1
CDR3nt: TGTGCCAGCCCCCCCGAGACGAACACCGGGGAGCTGTTTTTT; CDR3aa: CASPPETNTGELFF; abundance: .; j_gene: TRBJ2-2; d_gene: .; v_gene: TRBV7-2
CDR3nt: TGTGCCAGCAGTACGACGAAAGAGACCCAGTACTTC; CDR3aa: CASSTTKETQYF; abundance: .; j_gene: TRBJ2-5; d_gene: .; v_gene: TRBV6-1
CDR3nt: TGCAGTGCTAGAGCCCTAGCGGGGGGTTACAATGAGCAGTTCTTC; CDR3aa: CSARALAGGYNEQFF; abundance: .; j_gene: TRBJ2-1; d_gene: TRBD2; v_gene: TRBV20-1
CDR3nt: TGTGCCAGCAGCTTGAGCGGGCAGGCTAGGTCCTACGAGCAGTACTTC; CDR3aa: CASSLSGQARSYEQYF; abundance: once; j_gene: TRBJ2-7; d_gene: .; v_gene: TRBV5-4
CDR3nt: TGTGCCAGCAGTTACGAGCAGGGCATTGGCGAGCAGTACTTC; CDR3aa: CASSYEQGIGEQYF; abundance: .; j_gene: TRBJ2-7; d_gene: .; v_gene: TRBV6-2/TRBV6-3